This entry describes one TCR beta chain. Antigen specificity is unknown. These data are taken from a study of T-cell reconstitution after alpha-beta-depleted transplantation in children. General study results and limits: T-cell numbers and diversity one year post-transplant derived largely from freshly generated T cells. Surviving recipient T cells and thymic progenitors produced the high day-60 TCRbeta diversity seen in some patients. Several hundred graft clones that had expanded were reportedly the source of alpha-beta T cells about two months after transplant.

For TCRbeta, the library was prepared with unique molecular identifiers. TCRdb fed the PCR reads into MiXCR, producing one record per CDR3 protein. Of around 700,000 distinct CDR3 sequences listed, around 13% are singletons. Germline-derived CDR1 and CDR2 are MNHNS and SASEGT. The CDR3 is made up of 18 amino acids. V was trimmed by 2 bases and J by 2 bases, leaving 21 bases between them. This chain uses TRBV6-1 with TRBJ2-5; no clear D. Sample: PBMCs, taken before TCRalphabeta/CD19-depleted stem cell transplant. This receptor was identified in a girl aged 2-10 years with congenital amegakaryocytic thrombocytopenia, due to receive a stem cell transplant. The CDR3 is CASSELKNRQPRQETQYF. The DNA of the CDR3 is TGTGCCAGCAGTGAACTGAAGAATAGACAACCAAGGCAAGAGACCCAGTACTTC.